This T cell receptor beta chain was obtained from a study of blood T cell repertoires in COVID-19. About the study: Samples representing acute and convalescent COVID-19 were sourced from the United States, Italy and Spain. In each case, the material was cDNA or gDNA derived from T cells, B-cell-depleted T cells, or PBMCs.

There are 15 residues in the CDR3. Trimming pared 6 bases from V and 2 bases from J, leaving 16 bases between. Germline CDR1 MNHEY, CDR2 SVGAGI. TCRdb keeps only in-frame clones here, not all; method: immunoSEQ multiplex PCR. The data show about 140,000 clones, about 86% seen once. The sequencing sample was made of peripheral blood. The TCR was taken from a woman aged 60 to 75 with acute or convalescent COVID-19. The chain carries TRBV6-5 and TRBJ2-5; weak D call: TRBD2 (6 bases). The CDR3 here is CASSPLAGLQETQYF. In nucleotides, the CDR3 is TGTGCCAGCAGCCCCTTGGCGGGGTTGCAAGAGACCCAGTACTTC.